Each of the 20 T cell receptor beta chains below was sequenced from the same sample in a study of shared clonotypes between healthy human individuals. TCRdb's table, derived via immunoSEQ multiplex PCR, lists solely in-frame clones and lacks some. The table lists around 990,000 clones, 60% to 85% of them singletons. The sample was memory CD4+ T cells from PBMCs. Subset: CD45RA-negative fraction. These receptors came from a young man in good health. Some clones in this sample may be carry-over from other donors' samples.

The V call is TRBV6-1, the J call TRBJ2-1; possible D gene TRBD2, 5 bases. Deletions cut 5 bases from V and 2 bases from J, with 10 bases between. The germline V gene has CDR1 MNHNS and CDR2 SASEGT. The CDR3 is 14 residues long. The CDR3 region is CASSLASAYNEQFF. For the CDR3, the DNA is TGTGCCAGCAGTCTAGCATCCGCCTACAATGAGCAGTTCTTC.

This chain uses TRBV5-6 with TRBJ1-2; 8 nucleotides line up with TRBD1. The CDR3 is 13 residues long. CDR1 is SGHDT and CDR2 is YYEEEE in the germline V gene. V was clipped by 2 bases and J by 10 bases; unmatched bases: 7. CDR3 sequence: CASSFGQGETYTF. DNA of the CDR3: TGTGCCAGCAGCTTCGGACAGGGCGAGACCTACACCTTC.

The V and J genes are TRBV21-1 and TRBJ2-3; the D call in the table, TRBD2, was not verified against the DNA. TRBV21-1 is annotated as a pseudogene. This CDR3 spans 17 amino acids. The CDR3, as DNA: TGTGCCAGCAGCCTTCCTCCTGGGGGACTCTCCACAGATACGCAGTATTTT. Protein product: CASSLPPGGLSTDTQYF.

This clone has only one observation. This rearrangement joins TRBV6-6 to TRBJ1-1; D remains ambiguous. The V end lost 10 bases, the J end lost 1 base, and 7 bases lay between the germline ends. This CDR3 spans 11 amino acids. Germline V gene data show CDR1 as MNHNY and CDR2 as SVGAGI (reference sequence). This chain's CDR3 is CATGENTEAFF. The CDR3 coding sequence is TGTGCCACCGGGGAGAACACTGAAGCTTTCTTT.

The chain uses TRBV21-1 and TRBJ2-1; the DNA was not compared with TRBD2, the D call given in the table. TRBV21-1 is a pseudogene. This CDR3 comprises 15 residues. The CDR3 sequence is CASSKGLAAHNEQFF. The CDR3 DNA is TGTGCCAGCAGCAAGGGGTTAGCGGCCCACAATGAGCAGTTCTTC.

With regard to this clone: This sample includes further DNA sequences coding for the same CDR3. DNA for the CDR3: TGTGCCAGCACCTCTCCCTACGAGCAGTACTTC. The encoded protein is CASTSPYEQYF. The rearrangement links TRBV28 to TRBJ2-7; D gene ambiguous. Trimming removed 7 bases at V and 2 bases at J, with 6 bases between. The CDR3 totals 11 residues. Germline CDR1 MDHEN, CDR2 SYDVKM.

V usage is TRBV5-1 and J usage is TRBJ1-1, with D perhaps matching TRBD1 (6 bases). Germline values: CDR1 SGHRS, CDR2 YFSETQ. The ends were cut back, 4 bases at V and 0 bases at J, with 16 bases in the middle. This CDR3 comprises 16 residues. CDR3 nucleotides: TGCGCCAGCAGCCCGACCGGGACACACCTGAACACTGAAGCTTTCTTT. The encoded protein is CASSPTGTHLNTEAFF.

The chain links TRBV7-9 to TRBJ2-3; no clear D gene. CDR3 length: 12 amino acids. Per germline, CDR1 SEHNR and CDR2 FQNEAQ (reference sequence). Trimming pared 5 bases from V and 6 bases from J, leaving 9 bases between. This CDR3 reads CASSKPPDTQYF. The CDR3, as DNA: TGTGCCAGCAGCAAGCCACCGGATACGCAGTATTTT.

The rearrangement uses TRBV15 and TRBJ2-3; D unclear. The CDR3 has 17 residues. Germline V CDR1 and CDR2: LNHNV, YYDKDF (reference sequence). V lost 0 bases to trimming and J lost 4 bases, with 17 bases between them. The CDR3 nucleotides read TGTGCCACCAGCAGAGATTTATGGCGGAGAACGTCAGATACGCAGTATTTT. Its translation is CATSRDLWRRTSDTQYF.

The chain links TRBV5-4 to TRBJ2-5, with D possibly TRBD2 on 5 matching bases. Trimming removed 4 bases at V and 2 bases at J, with 12 bases between. The CDR3 loop spans 14 amino acids. Germline CDR1 reads SGHNT; CDR2 reads YYREEE (reference sequence). The CDR3 loop reads CASSPSRTQETQYF. The CDR3 DNA reads TGTGCCAGCAGCCCCTCTCGGACTCAAGAGACCCAGTACTTC.

This chain links TRBV7-3 with TRBJ1-1, with D possibly being TRBD1 (5 bases). The CDR3 contains 16 residues. V was shortened by 3 bases and J by 0 bases, with 14 bases between the two germline ends. Germline assignment: CDR1 SGHTA and CDR2 FQGTGA. CDR3: CASSLGPTFMNTEAFF. DNA of the CDR3: TGTGCCAGCAGCTTGGGACCGACGTTCATGAACACTGAAGCTTTCTTT.

The sample holds a few counts of this clone. The rearrangement links TRBV9 to TRBJ1-1; D might be TRBD1 (5 bases). The germline V and J ends were trimmed by 0 bases and 6 bases, with 15 bases remaining between them. This CDR3 spans 15 amino acids. Germline values: CDR1 SGDLS, CDR2 YYNGEE. The DNA of the CDR3 is TGTGCCAGCAGCGTAGGGGTAGGGGTGATAGCTGAAGCTTTCTTT. Its protein product is CASSVGVGVIAEAFF.

This clone was recorded a few times. CDR3 bases: TGTGCCAGTAGTGATTTTACTAGGAGTTGGGAGACCCAGTACTTC. It encodes CASSDFTRSWETQYF. The chain combines TRBV19 with TRBJ2-5; tentative D call: TRBD2 (5 bases). The germline CDR1 and CDR2 sequences are LNHDA and SQIVND (reference sequence). Trimming took 5 bases from V and 5 from J, leaving 18 bases between them. The CDR3 sequence is 15 residues long.

The chain employs TRBV6-1 and TRBJ2-5; maybe TRBD2 (6 bases). V gave up 6 bases and J gave up 3 bases, with 11 bases separating them. The CDR3 has 13 residues. Looked up from germline, CDR1 is MNHNS and CDR2 is SASEGT. The CDR3 DNA reads TGTGCCAGCAGAGGACGGGGGAAAGAGACCCAGTACTTC. It yields the protein CASRGRGKETQYF.

This chain links TRBV11-3 with TRBJ2-1; D is perhaps TRBD1 (6 bases). The CDR3 loop spans 14 amino acids. Per germline, CDR1 SGHNT and CDR2 YENEEA. The V end was cut by 5 bases, the J end by 4 bases, with 12 bases between. CDR3 loop: CASSQEGQYNEQFF. The CDR3 DNA reads as TGTGCCAGCAGCCAAGAAGGACAGTACAATGAGCAGTTCTTC.

Comments on this clone: Other DNA variants within this sample encode the same CDR3. The chain recombines TRBV5-4 with TRBJ2-2; D unresolved. V was pared by 1 base and J by 2 bases, with 3 bases between. There are 13 residues in the CDR3. Per germline, CDR1 SGHNT and CDR2 YYREEE (reference sequence). Written as DNA, the CDR3 is TGTGCCAGCAGCTTGCGCAACACCGGGGAGCTGTTTTTT. Translating gives CASSLRNTGELFF.

This rearrangement joins TRBV7-2 to TRBJ1-4, with D unresolved. CDR1 SGHTA and CDR2 FQGNSA come from the germline V gene. The CDR3 is made up of 15 amino acids. Deletions cut 2 bases from V and 8 bases from J, with 15 bases between. The CDR3 reads CASSLSRSGFEKLFF. CDR3 DNA: TGTGCCAGCAGCTTAAGTCGGTCAGGTTTCGAAAAACTGTTTTTT.

This clone was detected once. The rearrangement links TRBV10-3 to TRBJ1-2; D may be TRBD1 (6 bases). Trimming took 5 bases from V and 4 from J, leaving 20 bases between them. In germline, CDR1 is ENHRY, CDR2 SYGVKD. This CDR3 comprises 16 residues. CDR3 amino acids: CAISRKPQGDGYGYTF. The CDR3 nucleotides read TGTGCCATCAGTAGGAAGCCACAGGGAGATGGCTATGGCTACACCTTC.

The chain is built from TRBV5-1 and TRBJ2-3; D may be TRBD2 (5 bases). Germline V lookup: CDR1 SGHRS, CDR2 YFSETQ. CDR3 length: 16 residues. Trimming pared 4 bases from V and 3 bases from J, leaving 18 bases between. The CDR3 nucleotides are TGCGCCAGCAGCCCTGGGCTCGGAGGACGGACAGATACGCAGTATTTT. As protein: CASSPGLGGRTDTQYF. Together with reference TRBV5-1 and TRBJ2-3, the CDR3 gives the full variable domain: KAGVTQTPRYLIKTRGQQVTLSCSPISGHRSVSWYQQTPGQGLQFLFEYFSETQRNKGNFPGRFSGRQFSNSRSEMNVSTLELGDSALYLCASSPGLGGRTDTQYFGPGTRLTVL.

The V call is TRBV6-1, the J call TRBJ1-5; D is uncertain. This CDR3 spans 15 amino acids. The V gene's germline CDR1 is MNHNS and CDR2 SASEGT. Trimming cost V 6 bases and J 6 bases, with 18 bases left between them. CDR3 region: CASRAVTGGGQPQHF. The CDR3 DNA follows: TGTGCCAGCAGGGCGGTTACGGGAGGAGGTCAGCCCCAGCATTTT.